This passage covers 5 T cell receptor beta chains from one sample sequenced in a study of TIL therapy for anti-PD-1-resistant metastatic lung cancer. The sample's time point: pre-treatment sample, taken before nivolumab and TIL therapy. The libraries were made with immunoSEQ v3. Sequencing was performed with immunoSEQ multiplex PCR; in TCRdb, only in-frame clones are kept and a portion is missing. The table lists more than 55,000 clones, more than 80% of them singletons. This specimen consisted of blood, obtained at baseline. The origin of the receptors is a person aged 25-80 years with non-small cell lung cancer.

The V call is TRBV11-3, the J call TRBJ2-5, with a tentative D call TRBD1 (6 bases). This CDR3 contains 15 residues. CDR1 SGHNT and CDR2 YENEEA come from the germline V gene. V gave up 5 bases and J gave up 1 base, with 14 bases separating them. The CDR3 here is CASSPGGTTQETQYF. In nucleotides, the CDR3 is TGTGCCAGCAGCCCTGGGGGCACTACCCAAGAGACCCAGTACTTC.

This chain joins TRBV6-6 and TRBJ2-2; possibly TRBD1 for D (5 bases). Germline V gene sequence: CDR1 MNHNY, CDR2 SVGAGI (reference sequence). The V and J ends lost 5 bases and 5 bases respectively, with 18 bases between them. The CDR3 has 16 residues. The DNA of the CDR3 is TGTGCCAGCAGTAGTCAAGGGATGCGACAGACCGGGGAGCTGTTTTTT. Protein sequence: CASSSQGMRQTGELFF.

V is TRBV7-6 and J is TRBJ2-1, with 8 nucleotides matching TRBD2. Germline V gene sequence: CDR1 SGHVS, CDR2 FNYEAQ. The CDR3 has 16 amino acids. The trim removed 2 bases at V and 4 bases at J, leaving 7 bases unmatched. CDR3 protein: CASSLTGLAGYNEQFF. The CDR3 DNA is TGTGCCAGCAGCTTAACCGGGCTAGCGGGTTACAATGAGCAGTTCTTC.

J is TRBJ1-1 and V is TRBV4-3, with D perhaps matching TRBD1 (5 bases). In germline, CDR1 is LGHNA, CDR2 YSLEER. The CDR3 has 16 residues. V lost 0 bases and J lost 0, with 11 bases in between. CDR3 region: CASSQDIPQVNTEAFF. CDR3 in DNA: TGCGCCAGCAGCCAAGATATACCACAGGTGAACACTGAAGCTTTCTTT.

J is TRBJ2-1 and V is TRBV28; no clear D. V was shortened by 2 bases and J by 12 bases, with 11 bases between the two germline ends. This CDR3 has 12 amino acids. Germline lookup yields CDR1 MDHEN and CDR2 SYDVKM. The CDR3 is CASSLLVGRQFF. CDR3 DNA: TGTGCCAGCAGTTTACTCGTGGGCCGGCAGTTCTTC.